This TCR beta chain was recovered during a study of immune evolution from preneoplasia to lung adenocarcinoma. The germline V gene has CDR1 SNHLY and CDR2 FYNNEI. V gave up 3 bases and J gave up 6 bases; unmatched junction bases: 6. The CDR3 consists of 16 residues. Note on this clone: Its target is unknown.

Study-level findings and limits: Later-stage lesions appeared to have more T cells, more diversity, less clonality. T cell clonality was higher in KRAS-mutant than EGFR-mutant or wild-type nodules. Top clone frequencies peaked in normal lung, apparently declining through invasive adenocarcinoma.

H&E slides confirmed each diagnosis, reviewed by two pathologists independently. Generated by immunoSEQ multiplex PCR, the TCRdb table keeps only in-frame clones and is missing some. The sample includes about 4,900 clones, around 76% of them seen just once. This TCR came from a person aged 55-80 years with lung adenocarcinoma. Sequenced input: FFPE minimally invasive lung adenocarcinoma tissue. The J gene is TRBJ2-1, the V gene TRBV2, with 12 bases fitting TRBD2. As DNA, the CDR3 is TGTGCCAGCAGTGACGGCGGACTAGCGGGAACCAATGAGCAGTTCTTC. Encoded protein: CASSDGGLAGTNEQFF.